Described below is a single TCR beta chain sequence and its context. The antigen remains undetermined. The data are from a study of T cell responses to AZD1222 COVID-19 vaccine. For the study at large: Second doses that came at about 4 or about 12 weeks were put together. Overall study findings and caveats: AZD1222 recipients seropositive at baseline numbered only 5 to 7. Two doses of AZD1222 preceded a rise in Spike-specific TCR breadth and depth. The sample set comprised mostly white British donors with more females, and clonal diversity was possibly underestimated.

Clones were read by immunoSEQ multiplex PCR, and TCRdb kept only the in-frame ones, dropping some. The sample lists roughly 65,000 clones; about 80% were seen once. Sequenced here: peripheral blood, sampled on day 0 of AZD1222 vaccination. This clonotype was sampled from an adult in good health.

As DNA, the CDR3 is TGTGCCAGCAGTGAATTTGGACAGTTCGCCTTCTTT. Its protein product is CASSEFGQFAFF. This sequence joins TRBV6-1 and TRBJ1-1; D may be TRBD1 (6 bases). There are 12 residues in the CDR3. V was cut by 2 bases and J by 14 bases, with 15 bases left in between. CDR1 is MNHNS, CDR2 SASEGT, per germline.